This entry lists 14 T cell receptor beta chains sequenced from one sample in a study of blood T cell repertoires in COVID-19. TCRdb's copy holds only in-frame clones and misses some; the assay was immunoSEQ multiplex PCR. The sample shows hundreds of thousands of clones, about 91% of them seen only once. Sample: PBMCs or T cells enriched from blood (not recorded which). The receptors were sampled from a woman between 35 and 50 years old with acute COVID-19.

The chain carries TRBV9 and TRBJ2-5, with unresolved D. Trimming took 0 bases from V and 5 from J, leaving 14 bases between them. The CDR3 sequence is 15 residues long. Germline CDR1 is SGDLS and CDR2 is YYNGEE. CDR3 nucleotides: TGTGCCAGCAGCGTAGGAGTCGGTAGCATGGAGACCCAGTACTTC. Translating gives CASSVGVGSMETQYF.

The chain links TRBV5-1 to TRBJ2-5, with 9 bases that match TRBD2. The CDR3 sequence is 15 residues long. The germline gives CDR1 SGHRS, CDR2 YFSETQ. The ends lost 3 bases at V and 2 bases at J; junction bases unmatched: 5. As DNA, the CDR3 is TGCGCCAGCAGCTATAGCGGGAGATTGCAAGAGACCCAGTACTTC. It encodes CASSYSGRLQETQYF.

The chain recombines TRBV3-1 (or the pseudogene TRBV3-2) with TRBJ1-2, with unresolved D. CDR1 and CDR2 (germline): LGHDT, YNNKEL (reference sequence). Trimming removed 1 base from V and 4 bases from J, with 7 bases in between. There are 13 residues in the CDR3. The CDR3 sequence: CASSQGGIYGYTF. CDR3 DNA sequence: TGTGCCAGCAGCCAAGGCGGTATCTATGGCTACACCTTC.

In its sample, this clone was seen a few times. This chain connects TRBV9 to TRBJ2-1, with 8 bases that match TRBD2. CDR3 size: 17 residues. Losses at the gene ends were 3 bases for V and 8 bases for J; bases not matched to a gene: 16. The germline gives CDR1 SGDLS, CDR2 YYNGEE. CDR3 amino acids: CASSAGTSPDLLHEQFF. CDR3 bases: TGTGCCAGCAGCGCCGGGACTAGTCCGGATCTACTCCATGAGCAGTTCTTC.

The V call is TRBV12-3 or TRBV12-4, the J call TRBJ2-7, with 8 bases aligning to TRBD1. V lost 5 bases, J lost 3 bases, and 3 bases stayed unmatched. This CDR3 has 13 amino acids. The CDR3 DNA sequence: TGTGCCAGCAGTATCGACAGGGGCTACGAGCAGTACGTC. This encodes CASSIDRGYEQYV.

The V and J genes are TRBV9 and TRBJ2-1, with 11 bases aligning to TRBD2. Germline-derived CDR1 and CDR2 are SGDLS and YYNGEE. J was trimmed by 5 bases and V by 0 bases; bases with no gene match: 4. The CDR3 sequence is 16 residues long. CDR3 DNA: TGTGCCAGCAGCGTAGTTGGGACTAGCGGCCACAATGAGCAGTTCTTC. This translates into CASSVVGTSGHNEQFF.

The rearrangement joins TRBV12-3 or TRBV12-4 to TRBJ1-5; no firm D call. CDR3 length: 11 amino acids. V gave up 3 bases and J gave up 9 bases, with 6 bases separating them. As DNA, the CDR3 is TGTGCCAGCAGTTTCCTAGGGCCCCAGCATTTT. It specifies CASSFLGPQHF.

The chain recombines TRBV4-3 with TRBJ1-1; possibly TRBD1 for D (6 bases). V lost 1 base to trimming and J lost 1 base, with 10 bases between them. This CDR3 contains 15 residues. CDR1 is LGHNA and CDR2 is YSLEER in the germline V gene. The DNA of the CDR3 is TGCGCCAGCAGCCAAGGGACAGAATCGAACACTGAAGCTTTCTTT. It specifies CASSQGTESNTEAFF.

The chain links TRBV7-6 to TRBJ2-2; D unresolved. Trimming left V 2 bases short and J 3 bases short, with 7 bases between. The germline gives CDR1 SGHVS, CDR2 FNYEAQ. The CDR3 length is 14 residues. The CDR3 sequence is CASSLNPDTGELFF. The CDR3 DNA sequence: TGTGCCAGCAGCTTAAATCCTGACACCGGGGAGCTGTTTTTT. Drawing the rest from reference TRBV7-6 and TRBJ2-2, the complete variable domain is GAGVSQSPRYKVTKRGQDVALRCDPISGHVSLYWYRQALGQGPEFLTYFNYEAQQDKSGLPNDRFSAERPEGSISTLTIQRTEQRDSAMYRCASSLNPDTGELFFGEGSRLTVL.

The chain employs TRBV9 and TRBJ2-1; TRBD2 matches 11 bases. After removal of 6 bases from V and 5 bases from J, the junction contained 4 bases not matched to a gene. The length of the CDR3 is 14 residues. Germline V gene lookup returns CDR1 SGDLS and CDR2 YYNGEE. The chain's CDR3 is CASMGTSGHNEQFF. The CDR3 nucleotides are TGTGCCAGCATGGGGACTAGCGGACACAATGAGCAGTTCTTC.

The chain joins TRBV18 to TRBJ2-7; perhaps TRBD1 as D (6 bases). V was pared by 4 bases and J by 7 bases, with 20 bases between. CDR1 and CDR2 from the germline V gene are KGHSH and LQKENI. There are 15 residues in the CDR3. The CDR3 DNA is TGTGCCAGCTCACGACAGGCCCTAAGAGGTTTAGAGCAGTACTTC. Translating gives CASSRQALRGLEQYF.

V gene TRBV28 combines with J gene TRBJ2-7; 7 positions agree with TRBD1. V lost 5 bases, J lost 1 base, and 5 bases stayed unmatched. Germline CDR1 and CDR2: MDHEN and SYDVKM. The CDR3 loop spans 14 amino acids. CDR3 sequence reads: CASSAGTESYEQYF. Written as DNA, the CDR3 is TGTGCCAGCAGTGCCGGGACAGAATCCTACGAGCAGTACTTC.

This rearrangement joins TRBV5-1 to TRBJ2-3; possible D gene TRBD2, 5 bases. The CDR3 contains 13 residues. V lost 10 bases and J 0 bases, leaving 12 bases between the germline ends. The V gene's germline CDR1 is SGHRS and CDR2 YFSETQ. CDR3 in amino acids: CASYGVSTDTQYF. CDR3 nucleotides: TGCGCCTCGTACGGGGTTAGCACAGATACGCAGTATTTT. Combining the CDR3 with reference TRBV5-1 and TRBJ2-3 gives the whole variable domain KAGVTQTPRYLIKTRGQQVTLSCSPISGHRSVSWYQQTPGQGLQFLFEYFSETQRNKGNFPGRFSGRQFSNSRSEMNVSTLELGDSALYLCASYGVSTDTQYFGPGTRLTVL.

The J gene is TRBJ2-7, the V gene TRBV4-2, with a possible D match to TRBD2 (5 bases). The CDR3 runs to 16 residues. The V end lost 3 bases, the J end lost 0 bases, and 15 bases lay between the germline ends. Germline CDR1 reads LGHNA; CDR2 reads YNFKEQ. CDR3 residues: CASSQALAGVSYEQYF. In DNA form, the CDR3 reads TGTGCCAGCAGCCAGGCGTTGGCGGGCGTCTCCTACGAGCAGTACTTC.